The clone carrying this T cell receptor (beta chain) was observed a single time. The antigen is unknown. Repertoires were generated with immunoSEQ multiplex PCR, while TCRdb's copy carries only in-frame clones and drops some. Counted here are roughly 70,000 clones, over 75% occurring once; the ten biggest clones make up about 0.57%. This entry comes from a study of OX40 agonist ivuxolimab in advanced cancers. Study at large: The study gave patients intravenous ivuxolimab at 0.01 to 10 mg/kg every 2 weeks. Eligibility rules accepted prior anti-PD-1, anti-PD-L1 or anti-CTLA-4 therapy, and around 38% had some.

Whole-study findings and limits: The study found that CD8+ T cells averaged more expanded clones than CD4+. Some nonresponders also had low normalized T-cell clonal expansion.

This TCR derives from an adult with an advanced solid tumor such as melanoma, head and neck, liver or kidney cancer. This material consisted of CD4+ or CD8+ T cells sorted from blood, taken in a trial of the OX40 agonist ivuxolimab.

The CDR3 region has the DNA TGTGCCAGCAGCCCGGGAGGTAGCAGTAGCTATGGCTACACCTTC. As protein: CASSPGGSSSYGYTF. The chain recombines TRBV7-9 with TRBJ1-2; D is ambiguous. Trimming removed 5 bases at V and 4 bases at J, with 17 bases between. The CDR3 is 15 amino acids. Germline V CDR1 and CDR2: SEHNR, FQNEAQ (reference sequence).